The 24 T cell receptor beta chains below were found in one sample sequenced in a study of CD8 T cells in Susac syndrome. An amount of RNA that ranged from roughly 0.5 to 1 ug was reverse transcribed with random hexamers. TCRdb ran MiXCR on the immunoSEQ multiplex PCR reads and lists one entry per CDR3 protein. Among about 180,000 distinct CDR3 sequences listed, roughly 92% were seen once. Sequences were obtained from CD4+ T cells from PBMCs. Receptor source: a human donor with multiple sclerosis.

The V call is TRBV28, the J call TRBJ2-3; D is perhaps TRBD1 (5 bases). The germline CDR1 and CDR2 sequences are MDHEN and SYDVKM. V was cut by 6 bases and J by 1 base, with 8 bases left in between. The CDR3 length is 13 residues. CDR3 nucleotides: TGTGCCAGCAGCAAACAGGGCACAGATACGCAGTATTTT. It is translated as CASSKQGTDTQYF.

CDR3 DNA: TGTGCCAGCAGCTTAACCTACGGCATTAGCGCGACGGACTACGAGCAGTACTTC. It specifies CASSLTYGISATDYEQYF. This chain links TRBV7-3 with TRBJ2-7, with D tentatively TRBD2 (5 bases). CDR3 length: 18 residues. Looked up from germline, CDR1 is SGHTA and CDR2 is FQGTGA. The V and J ends lost 0 bases and 3 bases respectively, with 21 bases between them.

This clonotype appeared a single time. A read error may account for a junction end that differs from germline. CDR3 in amino acids: CASRLGGGNSPLHF. DNA for the CDR3: TGTGCCAGCAGATTAGGGGGCGGGAATTCACCCCTCCACTTT. J is TRBJ1-6 and V is TRBV12-3 or TRBV12-4; 7 bases map to TRBD1. The CDR3 loop spans 14 amino acids.

The chain has TRBV5-6 and TRBJ2-2; TRBD1 aligns across 7 bases. V shed 4 bases and J 7 bases; nucleotides not matched to a gene: 4. The length of the CDR3 is 13 residues. Germline V gene data show CDR1 as SGHDT and CDR2 as YYEEEE. This CDR3 reads CASSIRQGGELFF. The CDR3 region has the DNA TGTGCCAGCAGCATCCGACAGGGCGGGGAGCTGTTTTTT.

This sequence joins TRBV7-3 and TRBJ2-4, with 10 bases aligning to TRBD2. J lost 6 bases, V lost 5 bases, and 1 base had no gene match. CDR3 length: 13 amino acids. Germline V lookup: CDR1 SGHTA, CDR2 FQGTGA. The CDR3 region is CASSPSGRNIQYF. The DNA for the CDR3 is TGTGCCAGCAGCCCTAGCGGGAGAAACATTCAGTACTTC.

This chain joins TRBV5-1 and TRBJ1-2, with D unresolved. Germline-derived CDR1 and CDR2 are SGHRS and YFSETQ. V shed 3 bases and J shed 6 bases, with 18 bases lying between them. This CDR3 has 15 residues. The CDR3 DNA reads as TGCGCCAGCAGCTCTTTTGGGCCAGAAGGCGATGGCTACACCTTC. It is translated as CASSSFGPEGDGYTF.

This chain links TRBV29-1 with TRBJ2-5; 7 bases line up with TRBD2. CDR1 and CDR2 (germline): SQVTM, ANQGSEA. V shed 6 bases and J 5 bases; nucleotides not matched to a gene: 9. CDR3 length: 13 amino acids. CDR3 in DNA: TGCAGCGTCAAGCGGGGAGCGGGGGAGACCCAGTACTTC. Translating gives CSVKRGAGETQYF.

This clonotype was counted between two and nine times. This chain connects TRBV9 to TRBJ1-1; D possibly corresponds to TRBD1 (5 bases). Trimming stripped 4 bases from V and 4 bases from J, with 14 bases between. The CDR3 runs 14 residues. Germline CDR1 reads SGDLS; CDR2 reads YYNGEE. CDR3 region: CASSPRRGFTEAFF. In DNA, the CDR3 is TGTGCCAGCAGCCCCAGGAGGGGATTCACTGAAGCTTTCTTT.

This clonotype was seen a handful of times. The chain couples TRBV5-1 to TRBJ2-7, with a weak D call TRBD1 (5 bases). The CDR3 totals 16 residues. Trimming cost V 4 bases and J 0 bases, with 17 bases left between them. CDR1 is SGHRS, CDR2 YFSETQ, per germline. The CDR3 DNA follows: TGCGCCAGCAGCCCAGTTCAGGGATCCACCTCCTACGAGCAGTACTTC. Its translation is CASSPVQGSTSYEQYF.

V and J are TRBV5-4 and TRBJ2-7; possibly TRBD1 for D (5 bases). V lost 5 bases to trimming and J lost 0 bases, with 15 bases between them. Germline CDR1 reads SGHNT; CDR2 reads YYREEE (reference sequence). CDR3 length: 15 residues. CDR3 DNA sequence: TGTGCCAGCAGTTTTCAGGGATCTGGCTCCTACGAGCAGTACTTC. Amino acids: CASSFQGSGSYEQYF.

This chain joins TRBV28 and TRBJ1-2; the match to TRBD1 covers 7 bases. The CDR3 covers 17 residues. V lost 5 bases to trimming and J lost 5 bases; unmatched junction nucleotides: 17. Looked up from germline, CDR1 is MDHEN and CDR2 is SYDVKM. The CDR3 DNA follows: TGTGCCAGCAGTAAAGGGGCAGGGGGGAGGACAGGATATGGCTACACCTTC. Amino acids: CASSKGAGGRTGYGYTF.

The chain links TRBV12-3 or TRBV12-4 to TRBJ1-3; no clear D gene. The V and J ends lost 6 bases and 8 bases respectively, with 8 bases between them. The CDR3 consists of 11 residues. CDR3 sequence: CASSQGDTIYF. In DNA form, the CDR3 reads TGTGCCAGCAGCCAAGGAGACACCATATATTTT.

CDR3 amino acids: CASSPRQGGYGYTF. CDR3 nucleotide sequence: TGTGCCAGCAGCCCGCGACAGGGAGGTTATGGCTACACCTTC. The V gene is TRBV14, the J gene TRBJ1-2; the match to TRBD1 covers 7 bases. CDR1 and CDR2 from the germline V gene are SGHDN and FVKESK. With V trimmed by 4 bases and J by 5 bases, 7 bases remained unmatched. This CDR3 is built from 14 residues. The whole variable domain, remainder taken from reference TRBV14 and TRBJ1-2, is EAGVTQFPSHSVIEKGQTVTLRCDPISGHDNLYWYRRVMGKEIKFLLHFVKESKQDESGMPNNRFLAERTGGTYSTLKVQPAELEDSGVYFCASSPRQGGYGYTFGSGTRLTVV.

This clonotype was picked up one time. V gene TRBV7-2 combines with J gene TRBJ2-3; 11 nucleotides match TRBD2. The CDR3 runs 15 residues. The junction had 5 bases not matched to a gene; V was cut back by 5 bases and J by 4 bases. Germline V CDR1 and CDR2: SGHTA, FQGNSA. DNA of the CDR3: TGTGCCAGCAGCGTCGGGACTAGCGGCCCAGATACGCAGTATTTT. It yields the protein CASSVGTSGPDTQYF.

DNA for the CDR3: TGCGCCAGCAGGTTAGCGGGAGAAGCCGGGGAGCTGTTTTTT. This sequence encodes CASRLAGEAGELFF. This chain joins TRBV5-1 and TRBJ2-2; 9 bases agree with TRBD2. Germline CDR1 reads SGHRS; CDR2 reads YFSETQ. The length of the CDR3 is 14 residues. V lost 5 bases, J lost 6 bases, and 5 bases stayed unmatched.

This rearrangement joins TRBV3-1 to TRBJ2-1; tentative D call: TRBD2 (5 bases). The CDR3 covers 17 residues. Trimming cost V 1 base and J 11 bases, with 24 bases left between them. In germline, CDR1 is LGHDT, CDR2 YNNKEL (reference sequence). The CDR3 here is CASSQGVSGFDQQKQFF. DNA of the CDR3: TGTGCCAGCAGCCAAGGCGTGAGCGGATTCGACCAGCAAAAGCAGTTCTTC.

In nucleotides, the CDR3 is TGTGCCAGCAGCTTAGCGGGGCTGGATACGCAGTATTTT. It encodes CASSLAGLDTQYF. The chain carries TRBV7-9 and TRBJ2-3, with D perhaps TRBD1 (5 bases). This CDR3 is 13 amino acids long. Germline V gene data show CDR1 as SEHNR and CDR2 as FQNEAQ (reference sequence). V gave up 0 bases and J gave up 6 bases, with 7 bases separating them.

The rearrangement uses TRBV24-1 and TRBJ2-2, with D possibly being TRBD1 or TRBD2 (6 bases each). The CDR3 runs to 14 residues. Germline CDR1 KGHDR, CDR2 SFDVKD. V lost 9 bases, J lost 5 bases, and 15 bases lay in between. DNA of the CDR3: TGTGCCACCCGGAGGGGACAAGATACCGGGGAGCTGTTTTTT. Translation: CATRRGQDTGELFF.

This rearrangement joins TRBV9 to TRBJ2-3; TRBD2 aligns across 10 bases. Per germline, CDR1 SGDLS and CDR2 YYNGEE. Unmatched junction bases numbered 16, after V lost 6 bases and J lost 3 bases. The CDR3 runs 18 residues. The CDR3 sequence is CASTDSGGTTPGTDTQYF. As DNA, the CDR3 is TGTGCCAGCACCGATAGCGGGGGGACCACCCCTGGGACAGATACGCAGTATTTT.

The chain employs TRBV3-1 and TRBJ2-4, with unresolved D. Trimming took off 0 bases at V and 7 bases at J, with 13 bases between the two ends. Germline V CDR1 and CDR2: LGHDT, YNNKEL (reference sequence). This CDR3 contains 15 residues. Here the CDR3 DNA reads TGTGCCAGCAGCCAAGAAGGCGTCCTGGGGAACATTCAGTACTTC. This codes for CASSQEGVLGNIQYF.

The chain links TRBV5-6 to TRBJ2-5; 9 bases are shared with TRBD1. CDR3 length equals 16 residues. The V and J ends lost 5 bases and 0 bases, in that order; junction bases with no gene match: 8. Looked up from germline, CDR1 is SGHDT and CDR2 is YYEEEE. CDR3 sequence: CASRRAGTGNQETQYF. The CDR3 bases are TGTGCCAGCAGGCGCGCCGGGACAGGGAACCAAGAGACCCAGTACTTC.

The chain joins TRBV29-1 to TRBJ1-2, with TRBD1 identical over 8 bases. The CDR3 is 16 amino acids. Losses at the gene ends were 3 bases for V and 3 bases for J; bases not matched to a gene: 12. Germline V lookup: CDR1 SQVTM, CDR2 ANQGSEA. DNA of the CDR3: TGCAGCGTTGATCCGCAGGGGGCCAAGGAGGACTATGGCTACACCTTC. Protein: CSVDPQGAKEDYGYTF.

The chain employs TRBV24-1 and TRBJ2-3, with 7 bases that match TRBD2. Germline V gene sequence: CDR1 KGHDR, CDR2 SFDVKD. Trimming at V came to 8 bases and at J to 2 bases, leaving 3 bases not matched to a gene. CDR3 length: 13 residues. The CDR3 reads CATKAGYTDTQYF. In nucleotides, the CDR3 is TGTGCCACCAAAGCGGGATACACAGATACGCAGTATTTT.

Concerning this clonotype: No conserved phenylalanine or tryptophan is present at the end of the CDR3, so a read error is the likely explanation. V and J are TRBV3-1 and TRBJ2-2, with D perhaps given as TRBD1 or TRBD2 (5 bases each). Germline CDR1 LGHDT, CDR2 YNNKEL (reference sequence). The CDR3 consists of 12 residues. The V end was cut by 3 bases, the J end by 6 bases, with 5 bases between. The CDR3 sequence is CASSQGAGELFS. CDR3 in DNA: TGTGCCAGCAGCCAGGGGGCCGGGGAGCTGTTTTCT.